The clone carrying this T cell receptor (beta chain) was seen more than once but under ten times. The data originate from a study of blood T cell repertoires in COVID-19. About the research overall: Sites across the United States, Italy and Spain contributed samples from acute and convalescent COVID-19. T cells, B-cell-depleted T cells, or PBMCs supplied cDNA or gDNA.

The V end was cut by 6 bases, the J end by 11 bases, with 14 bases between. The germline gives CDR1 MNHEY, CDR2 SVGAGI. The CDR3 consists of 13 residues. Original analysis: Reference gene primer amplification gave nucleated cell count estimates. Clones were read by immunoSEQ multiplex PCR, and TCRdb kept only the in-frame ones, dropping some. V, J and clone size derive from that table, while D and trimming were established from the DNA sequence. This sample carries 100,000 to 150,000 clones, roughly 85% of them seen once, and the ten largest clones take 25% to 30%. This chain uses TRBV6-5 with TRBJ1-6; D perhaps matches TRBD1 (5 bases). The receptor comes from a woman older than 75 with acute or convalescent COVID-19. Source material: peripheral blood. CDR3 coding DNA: TGTGCCAGCAGCACCCGCAGGGTCGCACCCCTCCACTTT. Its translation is CASSTRRVAPLHF.